The rows below give T cell receptor beta chains drawn from one sample of a study of CD8 T cells in ankylosing spondylitis. TCRdb passed the 5' RACE reads through MiXCR, listing each CDR3 protein once. The table lists some 90,000 distinct CDR3 sequences, approximately 30% of them singletons. Specimen: blood, either unsorted or a sorted T cell fraction (not recorded which). The receptors stem from a male donor with ankylosing spondylitis or in good health (not recorded which). Both conserved end residues are part of each CDR3. A D gene is named only where the DNA matches it firmly. Not all rows give a size; the values are once, few, many and, for expanded clones, a class.

J,size,V,D,DNA,CDR3
TRBJ1-2,-,TRBV12-3/TRBV12-4,-,TGTGCCAGCAGTTTCGCGGGAAGTGGCTACACCTTC,CASSFAGSGYTF
TRBJ1-4,-,TRBV6-1,-,TGTGCCAGCAGGGACAGATGGAATGAAAAACTGTTTTTT,CASRDRWNEKLFF
TRBJ2-2,few,TRBV4-1,TRBD1,TGCGCCAGCAGCCAGACCGGGACAGGGAACACCGGGGAGCTGTTTTTT,CASSQTGTGNTGELFF
TRBJ2-5,many,TRBV7-6,TRBD2,TGTGCCAGCAGCATCAGGTGGACTAGCAGCCAAGAGACCCAGTACTTC,CASSIRWTSSQETQYF
TRBJ1-1,once,TRBV5-1,-,TGCGCCAGCAGTAACTCGGCTCATAACATGAACACTGAAGCTTTCTTT,CASSNSAHNMNTEAFF
TRBJ2-3,once,TRBV2,-,TGTGCCAGCAGTGACGTAGGACTTACAGATAATACGCAGTATTTT,CASSDVGLTDNTQYF
TRBJ2-3,-,TRBV20-1,TRBD2,TGCAGTGCTAGCGGATTCTTGACTAGCGGTAGCACAGATACGCAGTATTTT,CSASGFLTSGSTDTQYF
TRBJ2-1,few,TRBV10-1,TRBD2,TGCGCCAGCAGGCCTAGCGGGAGTGTAAATGAGCAGTTCTTC,CASRPSGSVNEQFF
TRBJ1-4,-,TRBV18,-,TGTGCCAGCTCACCATCAGGGCTTGATGAAAAACTGTTTTTT,CASSPSGLDEKLFF
TRBJ1-1,few,TRBV5-1,-,TGCGCCAGCAGCTTGAGAGACAGTGAAGCTTTCTTT,CASSLRDSEAFF
TRBJ1-1,many,TRBV5-1,-,TGCGCCAGCAGCTTGGCAGGGGTCTCTGAAGCTTTCTTT,CASSLAGVSEAFF
TRBJ2-3,few,TRBV6-1,-,TGTGCCAGCGCGCGCGGGATAAGCACAGATACGCAGTATTTT,CASARGISTDTQYF
TRBJ2-1,-,TRBV12-3/TRBV12-4,-,TGTGCCAGCAGTTCATCAACGGATGAGCAGTTCTTC,CASSSSTDEQFF
TRBJ2-5,few,TRBV12-3/TRBV12-4,-,TGTGCCAGCAGTTTCGGGACCCAAGAGACCCAGTACTTC,CASSFGTQETQYF
TRBJ1-2,-,TRBV7-2,TRBD1,TGTGCCAGCAGCCCCGACAGGGGGGGTGACTATGGCTACACCTTC,CASSPDRGGDYGYTF
TRBJ2-1,-,TRBV5-1,-,TGCGCCAGCAGCCAAGACAGCGCCTACAATGAGCAGTTCTTC,CASSQDSAYNEQFF
TRBJ2-2,few,TRBV7-3,TRBD2,TGTGCCAGCAGCATGAGGGGACTAGCGGGAGCCGGGGAGCTGTTTTTT,CASSMRGLAGAGELFF
TRBJ2-2,-,TRBV19,TRBD1,TGTGCCAGTAGTATTCTTGGGACAGCGGCCGGGGAGCTGTTTTTT,CASSILGTAAGELFF
TRBJ1-1,few,TRBV12-3/TRBV12-4,-,TGTGCCAGCAGTTTTCGGACCGCCGCCCTGAACACTGAAGCTTTCTTT,CASSFRTAALNTEAFF
TRBJ2-6,few,TRBV19,TRBD1,TGTGCCAGTAGCCCGACAGGGATCTCTGGGGCCAACGTCCTGACTTTC,CASSPTGISGANVLTF
TRBJ2-2,-,TRBV7-8,TRBD2,TGTGCCAGCACCAGATCCCCGGGAGGGAACCAAACGAACACCGGGGAGCTGTCTTTT,CASTRSPGGNQTNTGELSF
TRBJ1-2,-,TRBV20-1,-,TGCAGTGCCCTACCGGGTACGCGGCATGGCTACACCTTC,CSALPGTRHGYTF
TRBJ1-5,few,TRBV5-5,-,TGTGCCAGCAGCTTGGGGACACGATTTGGGAGCAATCAGCCCCAGCATTTT,CASSLGTRFGSNQPQHF
TRBJ2-3,-,TRBV5-1,TRBD1,TGCGCCAGCAGCCTGGGACAGGGCATCACAGATACGCAGTATTTT,CASSLGQGITDTQYF
TRBJ1-2,few,TRBV18,-,TGTGCCAGCTCACCAGCCGGGTCCGGTTATGGCTACACCTTC,CASSPAGSGYGYTF
TRBJ2-7,-,TRBV5-1,TRBD2,TGCGCCAGCAGCTTGATCATCGGGGGGAACTCCTACGAGCAGTACTTC,CASSLIIGGNSYEQYF
TRBJ1-2,few,TRBV3-1,-,TGTGCCAGCAGCCAAGGGACACTACTAGTCTATGGCTACACCTTC,CASSQGTLLVYGYTF
TRBJ2-1,-,TRBV5-1,TRBD2,TGCGCCAGCAGCCCGGGACTAGCGGGGCCGGATGAGCAGTTCTTC,CASSPGLAGPDEQFF
TRBJ1-5,-,TRBV2,-,TGTGCCAGCAGTGAAGCGCTTCAGGGGTTCAATCAGCCCCAGCATTTT,CASSEALQGFNQPQHF
TRBJ2-1,few,TRBV20-1,-,TGCAGTGCTACCACCCTTGACGGGAGTTGGCGGAATGAGCAGTTCTTC,CSATTLDGSWRNEQFF
TRBJ2-3,-,TRBV5-1,-,TGCGCCAGCAGCTTCAGGGGGGGAGCCACAGATACGCAGTATTTT,CASSFRGGATDTQYF
TRBJ2-3,-,TRBV7-9,TRBD1,TGTGCCAGCATGACAGGGTACAACTCAGATACGCAGTATTTT,CASMTGYNSDTQYF
TRBJ2-1,-,TRBV10-3,-,TGTGCCATCAGTGAGTCGGGGGGTCCGGATGAGCAGTTCTTC,CAISESGGPDEQFF
TRBJ1-5,few,TRBV28,-,TGTGCCAGCAGTTTAGGGCCCGGCAGTGATCAGCCCCAGCATTTT,CASSLGPGSDQPQHF
TRBJ1-1,once,TRBV7-2,TRBD1,TGTGCCAGCAGCTCCGGACTGAATCCAGGGGGGGACACTGAAGCTTTCTTT,CASSSGLNPGGDTEAFF
TRBJ2-1,few,TRBV24-1,-,TGTGCCACCAGTGATTCCCCCGGCAATGAGCAGTTCTTC,CATSDSPGNEQFF
TRBJ1-6,-,TRBV11-2,-,TGTGCCAGCAGCCCAAGAGTAGGGCAAAGCTCCTATAATTCACCCCTCCACTTT,CASSPRVGQSSYNSPLHF
TRBJ2-7,-,TRBV25-1,-,TGTGCCAGCAGTGGGTCTAGGGCAATAAGCTACGAGCAGTACTTC,CASSGSRAISYEQYF
TRBJ2-5,few,TRBV3-1,-,TGTGCCAGCAGCCTGAGTACAGGGATGGCGGAGACCCAGTACTTC,CASSLSTGMAETQYF
TRBJ1-1,-,TRBV5-1,TRBD1,TGCGCCAGCAGCTTGGAAGGAGGGCAGGGGGCAGGAGAAGCTTTCTTT,CASSLEGGQGAGEAFF
TRBJ2-7,few,TRBV20-1,TRBD1,TGCTCAGGACAGGGATCCCACGAGCAGTACTTC,CSGQGSHEQYF
TRBJ1-6,few,TRBV12-3/TRBV12-4,TRBD1,TGTGCCAGCAGCCTAATTTATTGGGACAGGGAACCAAATTCACCCCTCCACTTT,CASSLIYWDREPNSPLHF
TRBJ1-1,-,TRBV12-3/TRBV12-4,-,TGTGCCAGCAGTTTAAAAGGGGGTTCTGAAGCTTTCTTT,CASSLKGGSEAFF
TRBJ2-7,-,TRBV20-1,TRBD2,TGCAGTGCTAGAGATCCTAGCGGCGTCTACGAGCAGTACTTC,CSARDPSGVYEQYF
TRBJ1-2,few,TRBV7-2,-,TGTGCCAGCAGCTCTAGAACACTGGAATACTATGGCTACACCTTC,CASSSRTLEYYGYTF
TRBJ1-5,-,TRBV24-1,TRBD1,TGTGCCACCAGTGATGGACAGGGTCAGCCCCAGCATTTT,CATSDGQGQPQHF
TRBJ1-1,many,TRBV20-1,-,TGCAGTGCCAGAGGGCCGAACACTGAAGCTTTCTTT,CSARGPNTEAFF
TRBJ2-5,-,TRBV5-1,TRBD1,TGCGCCAGCAGCCAACAGGGACAGCGGGAGACCCAGTACTTC,CASSQQGQRETQYF
TRBJ1-5,few,TRBV20-1,-,TGCAGTGCTAGTCCCGGGGACTACAATCAGCCCCAGCATTTT,CSASPGDYNQPQHF
TRBJ1-1,many,TRBV20-1,-,TGCAGTGCTAGGGAAACGAACACTGAAGCTTTCTTT,CSARETNTEAFF
TRBJ2-5,many,TRBV20-1,-,TGCAGTGCTTCGCAAGAGGAGACCCAGTACTTC,CSASQEETQYF
TRBJ1-5,-,TRBV3-1,-,TGTGCCAGCAGCCGGGACCGTGCAAATCAGCCCCAGCATTTT,CASSRDRANQPQHF
TRBJ1-5,few,TRBV20-1,-,TGCAGTGCTAGAGAGGTTGGGGGCGCCTATCAGCCCCAGCATTTT,CSAREVGGAYQPQHF